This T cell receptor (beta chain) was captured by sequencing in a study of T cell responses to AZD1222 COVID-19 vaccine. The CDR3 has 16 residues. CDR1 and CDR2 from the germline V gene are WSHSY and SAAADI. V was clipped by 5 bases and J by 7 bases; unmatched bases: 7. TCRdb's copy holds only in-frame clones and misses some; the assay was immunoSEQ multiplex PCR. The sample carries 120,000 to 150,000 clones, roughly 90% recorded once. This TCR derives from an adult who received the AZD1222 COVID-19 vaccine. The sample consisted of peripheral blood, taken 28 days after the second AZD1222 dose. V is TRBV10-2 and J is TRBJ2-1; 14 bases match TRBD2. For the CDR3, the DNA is TGCGCCAGCAGTATTAGACTAGCGGGGGGGTATAATGAGCAGTTCTTC. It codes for CASSIRLAGGYNEQFF.